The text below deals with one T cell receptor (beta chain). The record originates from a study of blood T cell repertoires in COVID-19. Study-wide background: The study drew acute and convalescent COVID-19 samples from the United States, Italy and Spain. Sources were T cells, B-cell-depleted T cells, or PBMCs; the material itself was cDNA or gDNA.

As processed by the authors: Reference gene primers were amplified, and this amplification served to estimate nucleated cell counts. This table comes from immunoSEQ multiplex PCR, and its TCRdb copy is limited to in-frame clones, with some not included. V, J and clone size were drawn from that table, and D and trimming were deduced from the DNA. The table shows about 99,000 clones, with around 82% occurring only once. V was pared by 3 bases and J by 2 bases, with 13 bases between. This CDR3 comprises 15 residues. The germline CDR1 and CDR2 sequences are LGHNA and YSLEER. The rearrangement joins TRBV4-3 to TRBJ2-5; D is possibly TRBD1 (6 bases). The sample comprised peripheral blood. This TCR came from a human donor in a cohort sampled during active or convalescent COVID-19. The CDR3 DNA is TGCGCCAGCAGCCACTTTTGGGACACACAAGAGACCCAGTACTTC. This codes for CASSHFWDTQETQYF.